The 18 T cell receptor beta chains given below trace back to one sample, sequenced in a study of OX40 agonist ivuxolimab in advanced cancers. The repertoire was sequenced with immunoSEQ multiplex PCR; TCRdb's copy has only in-frame clones and lacks some. The data contain tens of thousands of clones, approximately 90% of them singletons. The sample here was CD4+ or CD8+ T cells sorted from blood, taken in a trial of the OX40 agonist ivuxolimab. The source is an adult with an advanced solid tumor such as melanoma, head and neck, liver or kidney cancer.

The chain has TRBV19 and TRBJ1-2; weak D call: TRBD1 (5 bases). Trimming pared 5 bases from V and 4 bases from J, leaving 8 bases between. The CDR3 runs to 12 residues. Germline lookup yields CDR1 LNHDA and CDR2 SQIVND (reference sequence). The CDR3 nucleotides read TGTGCCAGTAGTTTCGACAGCTATGGCTACACCTTC. Encoded protein: CASSFDSYGYTF.

V usage is TRBV7-9 and J usage is TRBJ2-3; maybe TRBD1 (5 bases). Trimming removed 5 bases at V and 1 base at J, with 16 bases between. The CDR3 covers 16 residues. Per the germline V gene, CDR1 is SEHNR and CDR2 is FQNEAQ (reference sequence). CDR3 sequence (DNA): TGTGCCAGCAGCGGGGCCGGTGGTGGTGGCACAGATACGCAGTATTTT. As protein: CASSGAGGGGTDTQYF.

The chain combines TRBV6-1 with TRBJ2-1; 8 positions agree with TRBD2. V lost 3 bases and J lost 1; bases outside the gene matches: 11. The CDR3 runs 18 residues. The germline gives CDR1 MNHNS, CDR2 SASEGT. CDR3 residues: CASSEAGGAGVSYNEQFF. CDR3 sequence (DNA): TGTGCCAGCAGTGAGGCGGGGGGAGCGGGTGTATCCTACAATGAGCAGTTCTTC.

This clone was seen only a few times. CDR3 region: CASSIEGPGTRNTGELFF. CDR3 DNA: TGTGCCAGTAGTATAGAGGGTCCCGGGACTAGGAACACCGGGGAGCTGTTTTTT. The rearrangement joins TRBV19 to TRBJ2-2; the match to TRBD2 covers 8 bases. V shed 0 bases and J 1 base; nucleotides not matched to a gene: 7. Germline V gene sequence: CDR1 LNHDA, CDR2 SQIVND (reference sequence). The CDR3 runs to 18 residues.

The V and J genes are TRBV19 and TRBJ1-1, with unresolved D. The V and J ends lost 3 bases and 4 bases respectively, with 12 bases between them. Germline lookup yields CDR1 LNHDA and CDR2 SQIVND (reference sequence). The CDR3 is made up of 14 amino acids. CDR3 DNA: TGTGCCAGTAGTATGAATCCCGGGATCACTGAAGCTTTCTTT. This translates into CASSMNPGITEAFF.

The V gene is TRBV7-3, the J gene TRBJ1-6; D remains unclear. The V and J ends lost 0 bases and 6 bases respectively, with 6 bases between them. The CDR3 runs 14 residues. Per germline, CDR1 SGHTA and CDR2 FQGTGA. The CDR3 protein is CASSLTAVNSPLHF. The CDR3 nucleotides read TGTGCCAGCAGCTTAACGGCAGTTAATTCACCCCTCCACTTT.

The rearrangement links TRBV27 to TRBJ2-6; D not resolved. The V end was cut by 1 base, the J end by 2 bases, with 3 bases between. The CDR3 spans 14 residues. CDR1 is MNHEY, CDR2 SMNVEV, per germline (reference sequence). The CDR3 here is CASSLFPGANVLTF. In nucleotides, the CDR3 is TGTGCCAGCAGTTTATTCCCTGGGGCCAACGTCCTGACTTTC.

V is TRBV6-6 and J is TRBJ1-2; TRBD1 matches at 7 bases. The CDR3 is 13 residues long. V shed 6 bases and J 2 bases; nucleotides not matched to a gene: 3. The germline V gene encodes CDR1 MNHNY and CDR2 SVGAGI (reference sequence). CDR3 bases: TGTGCCAGCAGCGCACAGGGGAACTATGGCTACACCTTC. Translating gives CASSAQGNYGYTF.

V gene TRBV7-9 combines with J gene TRBJ2-2; D assignment may be TRBD1 or TRBD2 (5 bases each). The CDR3 contains 16 residues. V was pared by 8 bases and J by 4 bases, with 20 bases between. CDR1 and CDR2 (germline): SEHNR, FQNEAQ (reference sequence). The CDR3 DNA is TGTGCCAGCCACCCACGAGAGGGGATATTCACCGGGGAGCTGTTTTTT. Its translation: CASHPREGIFTGELFF. Complete variable domain (other parts from reference TRBV7-9 and TRBJ2-2): DTGVSQNPRHKITKRGQNVTFRCDPISEHNRLYWYRQTLGQGPEFLTYFQNEAQLEKSRLLSDRFSAERPKGSFSTLEIQRTEQGDSAMYLCASHPREGIFTGELFFGEGSRLTVL.

This clone was seen once. V and J are TRBV27 and TRBJ2-1, with 9 nucleotides matching TRBD2. CDR1 and CDR2 (germline): MNHEY, SMNVEV (reference sequence). The CDR3 sequence is 15 residues long. With V trimmed by 1 base and J by 6 bases, 4 bases remained unmatched. The CDR3 DNA sequence: TGTGCCAGCAGTTTATGGGGGCGGGAGGGCAATGAGCAGTTCTTC. Translating it yields CASSLWGREGNEQFF.

The chain uses TRBV19 and TRBJ2-7, with D possibly TRBD1 on 6 matching bases. V was clipped by 4 bases and J by 7 bases, with 17 bases between them. Germline V gene data show CDR1 as LNHDA and CDR2 as SQIVND (reference sequence). The CDR3 contains 14 residues. This chain's CDR3 is CASSKSRGIWEQYF. CDR3 nucleotide sequence: TGTGCCAGTAGTAAGAGCAGGGGAATTTGGGAGCAGTACTTC.

V is TRBV5-1 and J is TRBJ2-5; D gene ambiguous. Trimming took off 1 base at V and 2 bases at J, with 9 bases between the two ends. CDR3 size: 14 residues. Germline values: CDR1 SGHRS, CDR2 YFSETQ. CDR3 in DNA: TGCGCCAGCAGCTTGAGCAACATACAAGAGACCCAGTACTTC. Encoded protein: CASSLSNIQETQYF.

The genes are TRBV29-1 and TRBJ2-5; no firm D call. This CDR3 spans 12 amino acids. Per the germline V gene, CDR1 is SQVTM and CDR2 is ANQGSEA. The germline V and J ends were trimmed by 3 bases and 5 bases, with 10 bases remaining between them. DNA of the CDR3: TGCAGCGTTGACATGGCCGGCGAGACCCAGTACTTC. Translation gives CSVDMAGETQYF.

The V and J genes are TRBV23-1 and TRBJ2-7, with D perhaps TRBD1 (6 bases). TRBV23-1 has ORF status, its function being uncertain. The germline V and J ends were trimmed by 4 bases and 3 bases, with 13 bases remaining between them. This CDR3 is 14 amino acids long. CDR3 sequence reads: CASSPRQDLYEQYF. CDR3 nucleotides: TGCGCCAGCAGTCCGCGACAGGACCTCTACGAGCAGTACTTC.

This sequence joins TRBV18 and TRBJ2-3; no clear D gene. Trimming took 0 bases from V and 0 from J, leaving 13 bases between them. This CDR3 spans 17 amino acids. Per the germline V gene, CDR1 is KGHSH and CDR2 is LQKENI. The CDR3 spells CASSPPPGSPSTDTQYF. The CDR3 DNA reads TGTGCCAGCTCACCACCCCCCGGTTCTCCTAGCACAGATACGCAGTATTTT.

The chain is built from TRBV18 and TRBJ1-4; TRBD1 agrees at 7 bases. Losses at the gene ends were 6 bases for V and 6 bases for J; bases not matched to a gene: 4. CDR1 is KGHSH and CDR2 is LQKENI in the germline V gene. This CDR3 comprises 13 residues. The DNA for the CDR3 is TGTGCCAGCTCTCTAGGACAGGATGAAAAACTGTTTTTT. Protein sequence: CASSLGQDEKLFF.

V is TRBV5-1 and J is TRBJ1-2; a weak D match, TRBD1 (6 bases). Germline V gene lookup returns CDR1 SGHRS and CDR2 YFSETQ. The CDR3 sequence is 17 residues long. V was trimmed by 3 bases and J by 3 bases, leaving 21 bases between them. Here the CDR3 reads CASSSFSGTPRDYGYTF. CDR3 coding DNA: TGCGCCAGCAGCTCGTTCTCCGGGACACCAAGGGACTATGGCTACACCTTC.

This chain connects TRBV5-4 to TRBJ1-1; the D is unclear. The germline CDR1 and CDR2 sequences are SGHNT and YYREEE (reference sequence). Trimming left V 4 bases short and J 1 base short, with 11 bases between. This CDR3 has 14 residues. DNA of the CDR3: TGTGCCAGCAGCCCGGCGGGAGGGAACACTGAAGCTTTCTTT. Amino acid sequence: CASSPAGGNTEAFF.